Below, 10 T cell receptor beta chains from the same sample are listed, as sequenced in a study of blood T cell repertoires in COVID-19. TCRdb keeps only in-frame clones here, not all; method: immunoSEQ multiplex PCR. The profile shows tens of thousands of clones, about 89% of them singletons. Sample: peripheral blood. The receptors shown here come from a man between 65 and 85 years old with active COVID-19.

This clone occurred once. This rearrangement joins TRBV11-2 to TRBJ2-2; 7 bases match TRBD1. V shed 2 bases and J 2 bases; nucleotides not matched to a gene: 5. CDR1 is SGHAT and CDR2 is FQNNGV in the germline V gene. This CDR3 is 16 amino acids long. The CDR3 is CASSLNRDSNTGELFF. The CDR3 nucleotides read TGTGCCAGCAGCTTAAACCGGGACAGCAACACCGGGGAGCTGTTTTTT.

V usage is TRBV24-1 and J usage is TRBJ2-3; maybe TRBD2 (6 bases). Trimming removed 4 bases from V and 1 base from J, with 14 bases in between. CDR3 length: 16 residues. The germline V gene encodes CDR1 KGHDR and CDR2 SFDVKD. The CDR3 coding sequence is TGTGCCACCAGTGACAAACCGGGAGCCGGCACAGATACGCAGTATTTT. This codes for CATSDKPGAGTDTQYF.

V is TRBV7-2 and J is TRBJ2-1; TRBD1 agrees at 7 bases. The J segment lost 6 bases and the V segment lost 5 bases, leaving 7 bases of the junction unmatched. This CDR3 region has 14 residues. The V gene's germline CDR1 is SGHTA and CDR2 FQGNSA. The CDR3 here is CASSQGQLINEQFF. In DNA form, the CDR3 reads TGTGCCAGCAGCCAGGGACAGCTGATCAATGAGCAGTTCTTC.

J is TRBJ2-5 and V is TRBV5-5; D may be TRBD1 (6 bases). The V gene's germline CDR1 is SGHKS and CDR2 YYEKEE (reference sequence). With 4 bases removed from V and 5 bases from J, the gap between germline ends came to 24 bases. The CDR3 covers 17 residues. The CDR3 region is CASSGLPTTGPRETQYF. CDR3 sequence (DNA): TGTGCCAGCAGCGGACTCCCAACGACAGGCCCGCGGGAGACCCAGTACTTC.

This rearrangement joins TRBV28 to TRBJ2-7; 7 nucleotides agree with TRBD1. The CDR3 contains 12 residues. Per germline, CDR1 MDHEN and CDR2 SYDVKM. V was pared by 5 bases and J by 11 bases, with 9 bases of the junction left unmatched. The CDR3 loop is CASSTLQGMEYF. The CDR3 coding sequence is TGTGCCAGCAGTACCCTACAGGGGATGGAGTACTTC. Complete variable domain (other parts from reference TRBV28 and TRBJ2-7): DVKVTQSSRYLVKRTGEKVFLECVQDMDHENMFWYRQDPGLGLRLIYFSYDVKMKEKGDIPEGYSVSREKKERFSLILESASTNQTSMYLCASSTLQGMEYFGPGTRLTVT.

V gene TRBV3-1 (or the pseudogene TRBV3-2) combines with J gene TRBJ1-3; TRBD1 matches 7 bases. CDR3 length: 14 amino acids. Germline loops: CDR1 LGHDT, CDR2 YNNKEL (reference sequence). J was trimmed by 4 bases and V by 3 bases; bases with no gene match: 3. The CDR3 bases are TGTGCCAGCAGCCAGACAGGGCCCGGAAACACCATATATTTT. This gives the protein CASSQTGPGNTIYF.

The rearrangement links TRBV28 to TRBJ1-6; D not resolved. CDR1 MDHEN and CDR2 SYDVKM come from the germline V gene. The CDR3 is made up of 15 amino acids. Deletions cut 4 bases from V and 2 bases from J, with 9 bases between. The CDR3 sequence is CASSSEGTYNSPLHF. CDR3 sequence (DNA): TGTGCCAGCAGTTCGGAGGGAACCTATAATTCACCCCTCCACTTT.

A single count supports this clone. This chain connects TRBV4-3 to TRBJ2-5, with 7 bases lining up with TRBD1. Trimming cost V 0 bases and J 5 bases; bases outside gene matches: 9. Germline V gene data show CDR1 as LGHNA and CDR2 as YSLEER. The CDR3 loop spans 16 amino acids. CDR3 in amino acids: CASSQEFDRVGETQYF. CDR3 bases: TGCGCCAGCAGCCAAGAATTTGACAGGGTAGGGGAGACCCAGTACTTC.

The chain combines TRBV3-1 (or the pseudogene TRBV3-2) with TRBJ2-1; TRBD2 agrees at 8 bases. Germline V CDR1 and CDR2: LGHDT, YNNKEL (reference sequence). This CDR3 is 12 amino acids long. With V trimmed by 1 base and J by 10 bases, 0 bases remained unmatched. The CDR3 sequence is CASSQGLAEQFF. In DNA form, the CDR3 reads TGTGCCAGCAGCCAAGGACTAGCGGAGCAGTTCTTC.

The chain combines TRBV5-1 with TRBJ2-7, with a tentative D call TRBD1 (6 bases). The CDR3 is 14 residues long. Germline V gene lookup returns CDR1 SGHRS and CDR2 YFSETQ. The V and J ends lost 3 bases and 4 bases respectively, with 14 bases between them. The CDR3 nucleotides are TGCGCCAGCAGCTCGGACGGGACAAAATACGAGCAGTACTTC. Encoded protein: CASSSDGTKYEQYF.